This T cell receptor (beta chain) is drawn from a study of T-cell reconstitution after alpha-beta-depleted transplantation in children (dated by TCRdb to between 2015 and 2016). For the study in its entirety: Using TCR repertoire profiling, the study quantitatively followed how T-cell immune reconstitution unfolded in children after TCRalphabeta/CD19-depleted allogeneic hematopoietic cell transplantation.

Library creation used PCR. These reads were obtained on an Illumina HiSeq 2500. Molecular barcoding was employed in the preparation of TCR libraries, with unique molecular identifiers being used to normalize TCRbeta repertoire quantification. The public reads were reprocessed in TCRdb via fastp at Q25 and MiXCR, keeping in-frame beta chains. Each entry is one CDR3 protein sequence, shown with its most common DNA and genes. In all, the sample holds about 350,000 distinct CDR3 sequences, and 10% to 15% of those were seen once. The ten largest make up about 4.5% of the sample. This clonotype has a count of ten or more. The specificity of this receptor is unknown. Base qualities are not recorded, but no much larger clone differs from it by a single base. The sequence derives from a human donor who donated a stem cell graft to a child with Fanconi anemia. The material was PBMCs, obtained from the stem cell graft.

The nucleotides read TGTGCCAGCTCTCCGACTAGGAACTACGAGCAGTACTTC. Translated, this gives CASSPTRNYEQYF. This chain is built from TRBV18 and TRBJ2-7, and perhaps TRBD2 as D gene, on 6 matching bases. V sheds 6 bases and J sheds 3 bases, leaving 12 bases between their ends. Including the terminal cysteine and phenylalanine, the CDR3 comprises 13 residues. CDR3 DNA is the only sequence kept; it has 39 bases, read in frame from the first base. CDR1 KGHSH and CDR2 LQKENI were looked up in the germline V gene.